This T cell receptor beta chain derives from a study of glioma-infiltrating T cells after dendritic cell vaccination. The study's findings and limits: The cohort had few patients with full blood and tumor sets. Higher pretreatment TIL content predicted longer progression-free time and survival.

Comment on this clone: Its antigen is as yet unknown.

Amplification used 60 V beta primers and 13 J beta primers. Produced via immunoSEQ multiplex PCR; TCRdb's table is partial and in-frame only. Among under 100,000 clones listed, 79% were seen once. The CDR3 is 13 residues long. Germline CDR1 is MGHDK and CDR2 is SYGVNS. Losses at the gene ends were 4 bases for V and 4 bases for J; bases not matched to a gene: 1. This sample comprised blood, obtained before dendritic cell vaccination. The rearrangement uses TRBV25-1 and TRBJ1-1; 9 positions agree with TRBD1. This receptor was identified in a human donor with glioblastoma. CDR3 region: CASSGTGVTEAFF. CDR3 coding DNA: TGTGCCAGCAGTGGGACAGGGGTCACTGAAGCTTTCTTT. The variable domain in full, completed from reference TRBV25-1 and TRBJ1-1, reads EADIYQTPRYLVIGTGKKITLECSQTMGHDKMYWYQQDPGMELHLIHYSYGVNSTEKGDLSSESTVSRIRTEHFPLTLESARPSHTSQYLCASSGTGVTEAFFGQGTRLTVV.